This TCR beta chain was sequenced during a study of blood T cell repertoires in COVID-19. The CDR3 contains 15 residues. Germline V gene lookup returns CDR1 SGHRS and CDR2 YFSETQ. The ends lost 3 bases at V and 0 bases at J; junction bases unmatched: 1. Produced via immunoSEQ multiplex PCR; TCRdb's table is partial and in-frame only. The data contain about 150,000 clones, roughly four fifths of them singletons. The gene calls are TRBV5-1 and TRBJ1-3; TRBD1 aligns across 9 bases. This receptor was identified in a man aged 45-65 years who had recovered from COVID-19. Sequenced material: PBMCs or T cells enriched from blood (not recorded which). The CDR3: CASSWGQGSGNTIYF. The CDR3 DNA reads TGCGCCAGCAGCTGGGGACAGGGCTCTGGAAACACCATATATTTT. The whole variable domain, filled in from reference TRBV5-1 and TRBJ1-3, reads KAGVTQTPRYLIKTRGQQVTLSCSPISGHRSVSWYQQTPGQGLQFLFEYFSETQRNKGNFPGRFSGRQFSNSRSEMNVSTLELGDSALYLCASSWGQGSGNTIYFGEGSWLTVV.